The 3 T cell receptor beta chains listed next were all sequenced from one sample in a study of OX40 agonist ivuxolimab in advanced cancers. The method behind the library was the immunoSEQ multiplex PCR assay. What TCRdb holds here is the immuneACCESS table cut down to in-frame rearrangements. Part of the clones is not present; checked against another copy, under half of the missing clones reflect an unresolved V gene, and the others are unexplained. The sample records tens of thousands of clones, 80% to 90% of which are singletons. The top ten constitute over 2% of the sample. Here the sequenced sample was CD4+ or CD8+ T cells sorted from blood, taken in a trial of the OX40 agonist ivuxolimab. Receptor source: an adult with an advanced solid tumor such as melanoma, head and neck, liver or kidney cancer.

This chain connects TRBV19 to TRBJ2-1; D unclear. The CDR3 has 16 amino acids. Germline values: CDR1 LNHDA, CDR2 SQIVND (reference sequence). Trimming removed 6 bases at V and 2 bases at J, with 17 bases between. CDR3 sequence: CASRGGRPRPYNEQFF. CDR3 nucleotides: TGTGCCAGTAGGGGCGGTCGGCCCCGGCCCTACAATGAGCAGTTCTTC.

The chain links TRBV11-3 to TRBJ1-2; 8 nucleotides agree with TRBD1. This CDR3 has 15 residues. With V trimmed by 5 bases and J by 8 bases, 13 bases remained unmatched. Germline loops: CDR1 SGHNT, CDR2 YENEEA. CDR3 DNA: TGTGCCAGCAGCGCCTACGGACAGGGACCGGACGGCTACACCTTC. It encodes CASSAYGQGPDGYTF.

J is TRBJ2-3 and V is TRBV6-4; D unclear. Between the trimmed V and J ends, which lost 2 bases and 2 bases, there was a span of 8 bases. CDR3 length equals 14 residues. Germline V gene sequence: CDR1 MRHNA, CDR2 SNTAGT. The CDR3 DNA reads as TGTGCCAGCAGTGACGGGGATCACACAGATACGCAGTATTTT. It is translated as CASSDGDHTDTQYF.